A selection of T cell receptor beta chains follows, all from one sample in a study of CD8 T cells in Susac syndrome. TCRdb re-called the immunoSEQ multiplex PCR reads through MiXCR, storing one row per CDR3 protein. The data contain 150,000 or so distinct CDR3 sequences, roughly 93% of them singletons. Sequencing was performed on CD4+ T cells from PBMCs. The source of these receptors is a human donor in good health. The CDR3 runs from the conserved cysteine through the conserved F or W. A D gene is named only where the DNA matches it firmly. For some rows the clone size is stated as once, few or many, or as a class when expanded; others skip it.

. . TRBJ1-4 TRBV20-1 CSATDSPKEKLFF TGCAGTGCCACGGACAGCCCTAAAGAAAAACTGTTTTTT
. . TRBJ2-7 TRBV20-1 CSASWLPYEQYF TGCAGTGCTAGTTGGCTACCCTACGAGCAGTACTTC
. TRBD1 TRBJ2-2 TRBV20-1 CSARTGWGTGELFF TGCAGTGCCCGGACAGGGTGGGGCACCGGGGAGCTGTTTTTT
. . TRBJ2-7 TRBV19 CASNERNSYEQYF TGTGCCAGTAACGAACGGAATTCCTACGAGCAGTACTTC
. . TRBJ1-5 TRBV19 CATATGVGNQPQHF TGTGCCACCGCAACGGGGGTAGGCAATCAGCCCCAGCATTTT
. TRBD1 TRBJ1-1 TRBV7-9 CASSYTGGSYEAFF TGTGCCAGCAGCTACACAGGGGGCTCGTATGAAGCTTTCTTT
once . TRBJ2-4 TRBV29-1 CSASAAGQKNIQYF TGCAGCGCATCGGCGGCAGGGCAAAAAAACATTCAGTACTTC
once TRBD1 TRBJ2-5 TRBV12-3/TRBV12-4 CASRARTGRETQYF TGTGCCAGCAGGGCGAGGACAGGGCGGGAGACCCAGTACTTC
. . TRBJ2-3 TRBV19 CASSRTGTDTQYF TGTGCCAGTAGTAGGACTGGTACGGATACGCAGTATTTT
. TRBD1 TRBJ1-6 TRBV29-1 CSAITGGRVNSPLHF TGCAGCGCCATCACAGGGGGCAGGGTCAATTCACCCCTCCACTTT
. . TRBJ1-1 TRBV12-5 CASGLGYSYEAFF TGTGCTAGTGGTTTGGGCTACAGTTATGAAGCTTTCTTT
. . TRBJ2-7 TRBV7-9 CASRLQGGYEQYF TGTGCCAGCAGGTTACAGGGTGGGTACGAGCAGTACTTC
. TRBD2 TRBJ2-3 TRBV25-1 CASSPSGGGTDTQYF TGTGCCAGCAGCCCTAGCGGGGGGGGCACAGATACGCAGTATTTT
. TRBD2 TRBJ2-3 TRBV5-1 CASSPLAGGQVDTQYF TGCGCCAGCAGCCCTCTAGCGGGGGGGCAGGTAGATACGCAGTATTTT
once . TRBJ1-4 TRBV19 CASSKASSNEKLFF TGTGCCAGTAGTAAGGCCAGTTCTAATGAAAAACTGTTTTTT
. . TRBJ2-2 TRBV18 CASSPYTGELFF TGTGCCAGCTCGCCTTACACCGGGGAGCTGTTTTTT
. TRBD2 TRBJ2-3 TRBV2 CASKTGLAGGLLGDTQYF TGTGCCAGCAAAACCGGACTAGCGGGGGGGTTGCTCGGGGATACGCAGTATTTT
. . TRBJ1-1 TRBV27 CASRVGQSGTEAFF TGTGCCAGCAGGGTAGGACAAAGTGGGACTGAAGCTTTCTTT
once . TRBJ1-2 TRBV30 CAGGTLGYTF TGTGCCGGTGGGACGCTCGGCTACACCTTC
. TRBD2 TRBJ2-3 TRBV9 CASSQEGRAGITDTQYF TGTGCCAGCAGCCAGGAGGGTAGAGCGGGAATAACAGATACGCAGTATTTT
. . TRBJ2-2 TRBV29-1 CSVGVTTNTGELFF TGCAGCGTTGGGGTGACAACGAACACCGGGGAGCTGTTTTTT
. . TRBJ1-2 TRBV5-1 CASSLAQGRGYTF TGCGCCAGCAGCTTGGCTCAGGGCAGGGGCTACACCTTC